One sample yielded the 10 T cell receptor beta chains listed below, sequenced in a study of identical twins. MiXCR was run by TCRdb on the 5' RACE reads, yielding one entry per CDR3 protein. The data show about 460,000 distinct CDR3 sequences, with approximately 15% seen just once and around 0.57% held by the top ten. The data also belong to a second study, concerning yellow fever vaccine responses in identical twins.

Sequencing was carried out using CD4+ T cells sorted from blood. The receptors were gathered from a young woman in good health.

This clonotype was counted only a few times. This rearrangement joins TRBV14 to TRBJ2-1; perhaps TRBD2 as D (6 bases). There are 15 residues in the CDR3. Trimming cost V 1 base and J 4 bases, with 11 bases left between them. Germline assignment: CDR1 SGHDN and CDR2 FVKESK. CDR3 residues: CASSQGGTVYNEQFF. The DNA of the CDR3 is TGTGCCAGCAGCCAAGGGGGGACTGTATACAATGAGCAGTTCTTC. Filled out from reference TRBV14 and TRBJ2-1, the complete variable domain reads EAGVTQFPSHSVIEKGQTVTLRCDPISGHDNLYWYRRVMGKEIKFLLHFVKESKQDESGMPNNRFLAERTGGTYSTLKVQPAELEDSGVYFCASSQGGTVYNEQFFGPGTRLTVL.

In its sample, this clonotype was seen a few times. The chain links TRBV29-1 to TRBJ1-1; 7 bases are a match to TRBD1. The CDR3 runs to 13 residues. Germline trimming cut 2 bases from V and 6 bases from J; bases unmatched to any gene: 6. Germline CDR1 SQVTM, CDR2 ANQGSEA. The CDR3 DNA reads TGCAGCGTTGAACCAGGGGGATGGGCTGAAGCTTTCTTT. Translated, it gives CSVEPGGWAEAFF.

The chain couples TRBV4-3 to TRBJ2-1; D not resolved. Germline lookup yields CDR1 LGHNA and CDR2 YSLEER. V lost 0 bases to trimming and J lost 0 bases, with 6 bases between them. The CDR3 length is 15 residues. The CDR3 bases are TGCGCCAGCAGCCAAGAAATCACCTCCTACAATGAGCAGTTCTTC. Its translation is CASSQEITSYNEQFF.

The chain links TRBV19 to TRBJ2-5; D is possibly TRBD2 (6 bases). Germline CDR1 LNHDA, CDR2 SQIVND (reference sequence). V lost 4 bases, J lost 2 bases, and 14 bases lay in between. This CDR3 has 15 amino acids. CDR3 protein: CASSKGLKIQETQYF. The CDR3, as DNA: TGTGCCAGTAGTAAGGGACTGAAGATTCAAGAGACCCAGTACTTC.

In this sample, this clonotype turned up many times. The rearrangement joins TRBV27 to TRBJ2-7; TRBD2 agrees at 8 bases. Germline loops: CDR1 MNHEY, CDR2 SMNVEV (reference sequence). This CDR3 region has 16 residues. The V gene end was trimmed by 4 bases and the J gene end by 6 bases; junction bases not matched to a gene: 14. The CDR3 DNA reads TGTGCCAGCAGTTCGGGGGGAAGCGGGAGAGGTGGCGAGCAGTACTTC. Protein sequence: CASSSGGSGRGGEQYF.

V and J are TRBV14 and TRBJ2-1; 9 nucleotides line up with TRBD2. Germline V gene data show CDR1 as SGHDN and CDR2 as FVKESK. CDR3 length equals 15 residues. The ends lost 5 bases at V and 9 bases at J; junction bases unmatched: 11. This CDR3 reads CASSKPGLAGGEQFF. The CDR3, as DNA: TGTGCCAGCAGCAAGCCGGGACTAGCCGGCGGTGAGCAGTTCTTC.

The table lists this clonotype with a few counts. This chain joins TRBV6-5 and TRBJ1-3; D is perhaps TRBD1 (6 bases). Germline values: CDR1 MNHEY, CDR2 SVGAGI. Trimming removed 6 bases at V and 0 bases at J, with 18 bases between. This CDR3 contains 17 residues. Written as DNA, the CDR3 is TGTGCCAGCAGCTCTCGTCGGGGGGCTAGCTCTGGAAACACCATATATTTT. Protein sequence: CASSSRRGASSGNTIYF.

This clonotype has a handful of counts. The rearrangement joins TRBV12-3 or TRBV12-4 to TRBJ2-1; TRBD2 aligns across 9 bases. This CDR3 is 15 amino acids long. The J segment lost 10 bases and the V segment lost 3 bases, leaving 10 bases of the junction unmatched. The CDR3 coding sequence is TGTGCCAGCAGTTTTTTGTCTAGCGGGGTTAACGAGCAGTTCTTC. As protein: CASSFLSSGVNEQFF.

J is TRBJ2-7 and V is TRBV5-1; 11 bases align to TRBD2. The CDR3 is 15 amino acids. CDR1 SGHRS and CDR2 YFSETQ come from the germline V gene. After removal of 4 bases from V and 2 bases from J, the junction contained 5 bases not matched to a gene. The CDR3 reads CASSARTSGPYEQYF. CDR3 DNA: TGCGCCAGCAGCGCGAGGACTAGCGGGCCCTACGAGCAGTACTTC.

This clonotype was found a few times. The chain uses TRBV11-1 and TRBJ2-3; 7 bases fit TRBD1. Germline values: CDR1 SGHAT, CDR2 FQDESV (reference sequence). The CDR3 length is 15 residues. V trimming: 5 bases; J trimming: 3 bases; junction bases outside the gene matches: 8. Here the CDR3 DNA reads TGTGCCAGCAGCCCCAGACAGGGATTAACAGATACGCAGTATTTT. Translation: CASSPRQGLTDTQYF.